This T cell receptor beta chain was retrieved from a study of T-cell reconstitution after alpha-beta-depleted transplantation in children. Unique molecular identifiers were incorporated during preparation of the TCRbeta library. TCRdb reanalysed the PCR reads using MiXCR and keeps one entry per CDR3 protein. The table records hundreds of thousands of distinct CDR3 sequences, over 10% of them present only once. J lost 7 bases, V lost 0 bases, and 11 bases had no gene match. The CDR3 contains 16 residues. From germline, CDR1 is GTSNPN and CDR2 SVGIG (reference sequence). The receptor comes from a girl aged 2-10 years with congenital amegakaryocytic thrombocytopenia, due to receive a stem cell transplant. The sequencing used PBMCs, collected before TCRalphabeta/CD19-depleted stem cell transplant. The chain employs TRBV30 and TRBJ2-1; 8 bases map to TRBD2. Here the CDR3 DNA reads TGTGCCTGGAGTGTAAAGGCGGGAGGTACGGGAAATGAGCAGTTCTTC. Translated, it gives CAWSVKAGGTGNEQFF.